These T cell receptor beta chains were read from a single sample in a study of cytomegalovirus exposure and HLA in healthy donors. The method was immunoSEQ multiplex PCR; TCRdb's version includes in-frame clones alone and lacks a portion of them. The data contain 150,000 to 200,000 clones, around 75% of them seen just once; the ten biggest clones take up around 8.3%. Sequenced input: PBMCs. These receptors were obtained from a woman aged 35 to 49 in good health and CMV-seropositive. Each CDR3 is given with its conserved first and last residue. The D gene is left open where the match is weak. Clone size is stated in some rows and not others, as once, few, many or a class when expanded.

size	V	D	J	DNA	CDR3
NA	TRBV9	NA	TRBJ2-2	TGTGCCAGCAGCCCCGGGTCTAGTAAGAACGGGGAGCTGTTTTTT	CASSPGSSKNGELFF
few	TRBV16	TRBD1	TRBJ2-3	TGTGCCAGCAGCCAATCAGCGACAGGGCCAGATACGCAGTATTTT	CASSQSATGPDTQYF
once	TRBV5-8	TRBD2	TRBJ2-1	TGTGCCAGCGGTTTAGCGGGTTCTTACAATGAGCAGTTCTTC	CASGLAGSYNEQFF
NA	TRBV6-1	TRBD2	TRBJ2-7	TGTGCCAGCGGGTGGCGGGAGGTTGAGCAGTACTTC	CASGWREVEQYF
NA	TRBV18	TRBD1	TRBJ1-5	TGTGCCAGCTCACCGGGACAGGGAGATCAGCCCCAGCATTTT	CASSPGQGDQPQHF
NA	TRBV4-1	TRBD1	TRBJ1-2	TGCGCCAGCAGCCAAGGGACAGGGGGCAACTATGGCTACACCTTC	CASSQGTGGNYGYTF
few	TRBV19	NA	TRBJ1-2	TGTGCCAGTAAAACCGGGATACAGGGCGGGTCCTATGGCTACACCTTC	CASKTGIQGGSYGYTF
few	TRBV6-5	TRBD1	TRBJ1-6	TGTGCCAGCAGGCGGGGACAGGGGAATTCACCCCTCCACTTT	CASRRGQGNSPLHF
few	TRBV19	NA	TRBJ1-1	TGTGCCAGTAGTATAAGCCAGGGAGGGAACACTGAAGCTTTCTTT	CASSISQGGNTEAFF
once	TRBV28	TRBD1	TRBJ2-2	TGTGCCAGCAGGAACAGGGGGGATACCGGGGAGCTGTTTTTT	CASRNRGDTGELFF
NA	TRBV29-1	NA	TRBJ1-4	TGCGCAGGGGCATATAATGAAAAACTGTTTTTT	CAGAYNEKLFF
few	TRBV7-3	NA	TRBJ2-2	TGTGCCAGCAGCTTAAGGTCTAGCGCGAACACCGGGGAGCTGTTTTTT	CASSLRSSANTGELFF
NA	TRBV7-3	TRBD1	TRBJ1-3	TGTGCCAGCAGCCCTCGGGGCAGGGGGTCTGGAAACACCATATATTTT	CASSPRGRGSGNTIYF
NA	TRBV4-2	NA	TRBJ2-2	TGTGCCACCCGGACAGAGACCGGGGAGCTGTTTTTT	CATRTETGELFF
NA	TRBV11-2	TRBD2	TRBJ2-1	TGTGCCAGCAGCTTAGGTAGCGGGAGGACACACAATGAGCAGTTCTTC	CASSLGSGRTHNEQFF
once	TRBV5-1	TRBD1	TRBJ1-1	TGCGCCAGCAGCTTGATGACAGGGGGGACTGAAGCTTTCTTT	CASSLMTGGTEAFF
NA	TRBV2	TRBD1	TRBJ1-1	TGTGCCAGCAAAACAGGGGGAGGAACTGAAGCTTTCTTT	CASKTGGGTEAFF
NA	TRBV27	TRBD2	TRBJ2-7	TGTGCCAGCAGTTCGTTGACTAGCGGGAATTCCTACGAGCAGTACTTC	CASSSLTSGNSYEQYF
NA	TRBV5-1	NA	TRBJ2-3	TGCGCCAGCAGCTGGAGCGAGAGCACAGATACGCAGTATTTT	CASSWSESTDTQYF
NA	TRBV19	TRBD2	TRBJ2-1	TGTGCCAGTACCCTAGCGGCTAACCGGGGTGAGCAGTTCTTC	CASTLAANRGEQFF
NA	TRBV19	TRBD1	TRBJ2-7	TGTGCCAGTATGACAGGGTCGAACGAGCAGTACTTC	CASMTGSNEQYF
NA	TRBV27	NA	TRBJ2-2	TGTGCCAGCAGTTTAAAGGTCATTAGCCGTACCGGGGAGCTGTTTTTT	CASSLKVISRTGELFF
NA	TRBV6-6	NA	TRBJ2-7	TGTGCCAGCAGTGCCGTTGGCGGATACGAGCAGTACTTC	CASSAVGGYEQYF
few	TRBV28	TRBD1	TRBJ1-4	TGTGCCACCACCCGGACAGGGTTTGTAAAACTGTTTTTT	CATTRTGFVKLFF
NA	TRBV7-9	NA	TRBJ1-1	TGTGCCAGCAGCTTAGACCAGGGGAGGGCTGAAGCTTTCTTT	CASSLDQGRAEAFF
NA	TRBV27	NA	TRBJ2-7	TGTGCCAGCAGTTTAACTAGTGGCTACGAGCAGTACTTC	CASSLTSGYEQYF
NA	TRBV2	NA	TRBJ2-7	TGCGCCAGCAGTTATGACAGCCAGAGGTCCTACGAGCAGTACTTC	CASSYDSQRSYEQYF
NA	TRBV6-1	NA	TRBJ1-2	TGTGCCAGCAGTTATGGTTGGGGGCGCGGTGGCTACACCTTC	CASSYGWGRGGYTF
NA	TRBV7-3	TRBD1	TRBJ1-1	TGTGCCAGCAGCAACACTCCGGGACAGTCCCTTAAAGCTTTCTTT	CASSNTPGQSLKAFF
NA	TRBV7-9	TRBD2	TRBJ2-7	TGTGCCAGCAGCTCCTTGAGGAACCGGGAGGTAAACGAGCAGTACTTC	CASSSLRNREVNEQYF
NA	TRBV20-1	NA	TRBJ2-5	TGCAGTGCGACTGTCCAAGAGACCCAGTACTTC	CSATVQETQYF
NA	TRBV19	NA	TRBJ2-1	TGTGCCAGTAGGGGGGAGGGGGATGAGCAGTTCTTC	CASRGEGDEQFF
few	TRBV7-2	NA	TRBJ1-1	TGTGCCAGCAGCTCCCACCGAGGAACTGAAGCTTTCTTT	CASSSHRGTEAFF
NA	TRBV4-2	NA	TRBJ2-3	TGTGCCAGCAGCCAAGATCATGGGGGGAGGGGGGGTACGCAGTATTTT	CASSQDHGGRGGTQYF
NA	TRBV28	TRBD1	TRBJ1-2	TGTGCCAGCAGTTTATCAGGGACAGGGGGTGATAACTATGGCTACACCTTC	CASSLSGTGGDNYGYTF
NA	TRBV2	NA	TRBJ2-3	TGTGCCAGCAGTGAAGCTTACGGGACAGATACGCAGTATTTT	CASSEAYGTDTQYF
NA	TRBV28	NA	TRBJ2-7	TGTGCCAGCAGTCCTCGGAGCGGTACCTACGAGCAGTACTTC	CASSPRSGTYEQYF
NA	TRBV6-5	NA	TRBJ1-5	TGTGCCAGCAGAACCGGAGTCAATAGCAATCAGCCCCAGCATTTT	CASRTGVNSNQPQHF
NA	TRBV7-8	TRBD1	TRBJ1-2	TGTGCCAGCAGCGGAGCCGGGACAGGGTCTGGCTACACCTTC	CASSGAGTGSGYTF
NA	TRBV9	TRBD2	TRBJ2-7	TGTGCCAGCAGCCGCCGAGCGGGAATCGACGAGCAGTACTTC	CASSRRAGIDEQYF
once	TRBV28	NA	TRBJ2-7	TGTGCCAGCATCAGGGCGGGGACGGGTTTTCGGGACGAGCAGTACTTC	CASIRAGTGFRDEQYF
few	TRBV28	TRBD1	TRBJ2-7	TGTGCCAGCACGCCTTTGGACAGGGTAGACGAGCAGTACTTC	CASTPLDRVDEQYF
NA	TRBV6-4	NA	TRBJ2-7	TGTGCCAGCAGTGACTCGAAACTAGTTGCCTACGAGCAGTACTTC	CASSDSKLVAYEQYF
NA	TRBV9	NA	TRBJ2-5	TGTGCCAGCAGCGTAGGAGGGGGAGAAGAGACCCAGTACTTC	CASSVGGGEETQYF
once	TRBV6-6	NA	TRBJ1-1	TGTGCCAGCAGTTACTCTGGGGGCGCGGGCACTGAAGCTTTCTTT	CASSYSGGAGTEAFF
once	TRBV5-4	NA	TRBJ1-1	TGTGCCAGCAGCTCGAGGGGGACTGAAGCTTTCTTT	CASSSRGTEAFF
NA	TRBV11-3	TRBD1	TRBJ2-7	TGTGCCAGCAGCCCCCGGGACAGGGCCCACGAGCAGTACTTC	CASSPRDRAHEQYF
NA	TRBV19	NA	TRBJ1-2	TGTGCCAGTAGTATCGGCAGGGGCGACATTGACTATGGCTACACCTTC	CASSIGRGDIDYGYTF
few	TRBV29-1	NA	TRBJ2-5	TGCACCGGATCCCAGGGACTGGGAGAGACCCAGTACTTC	CTGSQGLGETQYF
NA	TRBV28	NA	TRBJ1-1	TGTGCCAGCAGCCCCTCTAAATGGACTGAAGCTTTCTTT	CASSPSKWTEAFF
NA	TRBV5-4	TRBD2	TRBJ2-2	TGTGCCAGCAGTCCTACTAGCGGTCGGACCGGGGAGCTGTTTTTT	CASSPTSGRTGELFF
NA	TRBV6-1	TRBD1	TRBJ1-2	TGTGCCAGCAGTGAAGGGACAGGGGTTAACCGGGGGTATGGCTACACCTTC	CASSEGTGVNRGYGYTF
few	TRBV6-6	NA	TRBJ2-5	TGTGCCAGCAGTTACTCGAGTGGCTCAGGGCAAGAGACCCAGTACTTC	CASSYSSGSGQETQYF
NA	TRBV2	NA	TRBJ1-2	TGTGCCAGCATCCTCGCGGGGGGGCCTAACTATGGCTACACCTTC	CASILAGGPNYGYTF
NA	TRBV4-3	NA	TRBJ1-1	TGCGCCAGCAGCCAAGAGGGAGGGAACACTGAAGCTTTCTTT	CASSQEGGNTEAFF